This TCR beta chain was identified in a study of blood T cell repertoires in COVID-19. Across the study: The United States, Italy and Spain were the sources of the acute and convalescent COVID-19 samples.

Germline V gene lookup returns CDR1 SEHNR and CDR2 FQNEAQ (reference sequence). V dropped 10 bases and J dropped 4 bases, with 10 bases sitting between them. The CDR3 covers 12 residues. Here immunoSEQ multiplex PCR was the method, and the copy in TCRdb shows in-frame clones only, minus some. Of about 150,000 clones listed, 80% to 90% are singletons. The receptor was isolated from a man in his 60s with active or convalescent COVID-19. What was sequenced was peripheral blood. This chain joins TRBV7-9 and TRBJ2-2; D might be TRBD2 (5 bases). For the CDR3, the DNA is TGTGCCAAAGAGGGCAGCACCGGGGAGCTGTTTTTT. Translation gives CAKEGSTGELFF.